These 10 T cell receptor beta chains share one sample of origin, sequenced in a study of cytomegalovirus exposure and HLA in healthy donors. PCR used 60 Vbeta primers and 13 Jbeta primers. Assay: immunoSEQ multiplex PCR; the TCRdb copy retains only in-frame clones and omits some. The top ten clones hold about 1.3% of a sample with 160,000 or so clones, just under 80% of them seen once. Specimen: PBMCs. The receptor source for this set is a man aged 25 to 40 in good health and CMV-seronegative.

The J gene is TRBJ1-2, the V gene TRBV6-6; 7 bases agree with TRBD1. Germline lookup yields CDR1 MNHNY and CDR2 SVGAGI (reference sequence). With 0 bases clipped from V and 8 bases from J, the junction kept 12 bases outside the gene matches. The CDR3 contains 16 residues. CDR3 DNA sequence: TGTGCCAGCAGTTACTCGACCCCTACAGGGGATGGCGGCTACACCTTC. This sequence encodes CASSYSTPTGDGGYTF.

V and J are TRBV9 and TRBJ1-6, with D uncertain. CDR1 is SGDLS, CDR2 YYNGEE, per germline. With 3 bases removed from V and 11 bases from J, the gap between germline ends came to 21 bases. CDR3 length: 16 amino acids. CDR3 residues: CASSGLPRSFETPLHF. The CDR3 DNA follows: TGTGCCAGCAGCGGGTTACCTCGGAGCTTCGAGACACCCCTCCACTTT.

The V and J genes are TRBV18 and TRBJ2-5; 9 positions agree with TRBD2. V shed 1 base, J shed 5 bases, and the junction held 5 bases outside the gene matches. The CDR3 has 15 amino acids. Germline assignment: CDR1 KGHSH and CDR2 LQKENI. The CDR3 is CASSPLQREVETQYF. The CDR3, as DNA: TGTGCCAGCTCACCACTTCAGCGGGAGGTGGAGACCCAGTACTTC.

This clone was counted once. The CDR3 bases are TGTGCCAGCACCCAGGGGGCGGTTGGCACCGGGGAGCTGTTTTTT. Protein sequence: CASTQGAVGTGELFF. The gene calls are TRBV5-5 and TRBJ2-2; the match to TRBD1 covers 8 bases. V dropped 6 bases and J dropped 4; count of bases not matched to a gene: 8. Germline CDR1 and CDR2: SGHKS and YYEKEE (reference sequence). The CDR3 length is 15 residues.

This clone was seen only a few times. V and J are TRBV6-5 and TRBJ1-1; D gene uncertain. CDR1 and CDR2 (germline): MNHEY, SVGAGI. Trimming took 2 bases from V and 4 from J, leaving 8 bases between them. The CDR3 extends over 13 amino acids. The CDR3 loop reads CASSYGRSTEAFF. Written as DNA, the CDR3 is TGTGCCAGCAGTTACGGTCGGAGCACTGAAGCTTTCTTT.

The rearrangement joins TRBV14 to TRBJ2-1; TRBD2 agrees at 11 bases. From germline, CDR1 is SGHDN and CDR2 FVKESK. The CDR3 length is 18 residues. The junction had 8 bases not matched to a gene; V was cut back by 1 base and J by 3 bases. The CDR3 loop reads CASSQGNSGRAGYNEQFF. The CDR3 DNA reads TGTGCCAGCAGCCAAGGTAATAGCGGGAGGGCCGGCTACAATGAGCAGTTCTTC.

This clone was counted only a few times. The chain links TRBV19 to TRBJ2-2; possible D gene TRBD1, 6 bases. CDR1 is LNHDA, CDR2 SQIVND, per germline (reference sequence). The V end was cut by 5 bases, the J end by 2 bases, with 15 bases between. The length of the CDR3 is 16 residues. CDR3 sequence reads: CASSWLAGANTGELFF. The CDR3 nucleotides are TGTGCCAGTAGTTGGTTGGCAGGGGCCAACACCGGGGAGCTGTTTTTT.

The CDR3 DNA reads as TGTGCCAGCAGGGATTGGACAGCCTTGGGGCCCCAGCATTTT. The encoded protein is CASRDWTALGPQHF. The chain has TRBV28 and TRBJ1-5, with D perhaps matching TRBD1 (6 bases). Germline V gene lookup returns CDR1 MDHEN and CDR2 SYDVKM. V lost 6 bases and J lost 9, with 18 bases in between. This CDR3 has 14 amino acids.

The V and J genes are TRBV7-6 and TRBJ1-5; 9 positions agree with TRBD1. From germline, CDR1 is SGHVS and CDR2 FNYEAQ. The V segment lost 1 base and the J segment 7 bases; nucleotides outside the gene matches: 5. This CDR3 region has 15 residues. DNA for the CDR3: TGTGCCAGCAGCTTAGGGGGACAGGGCGGGCAGCCCCAGCATTTT. It translates to CASSLGGQGGQPQHF.

V usage is TRBV7-6 and J usage is TRBJ2-1; D is undetermined. The V end lost 5 bases, the J end lost 5 bases, and 16 bases lay between the germline ends. The CDR3 consists of 15 residues. CDR1 is SGHVS, CDR2 FNYEAQ, per germline. The CDR3, as DNA: TGTGCCAGCAGCGGATCCGCCCTAGTCAACAATGAGCAGTTCTTC. It is translated as CASSGSALVNNEQFF. Looking up the rest from reference TRBV7-6 and TRBJ2-1 gives the full variable domain: GAGVSQSPRYKVTKRGQDVALRCDPISGHVSLYWYRQALGQGPEFLTYFNYEAQQDKSGLPNDRFSAERPEGSISTLTIQRTEQRDSAMYRCASSGSALVNNEQFFGPGTRLTVL.